These 26 T cell receptor beta chains originate from one sample sequenced in a study of T cells after yellow fever vaccination. MiXCR was run by TCRdb on the 5' RACE reads, yielding one entry per CDR3 protein. The table records hundreds of thousands of distinct CDR3 sequences, around 12% of them present only once. The sequences come from PBMCs, collected on the day of the yellow fever booster vaccination. Receptors were obtained from a man aged 30 to 45 who received the YFV17D yellow fever vaccine.

This clonotype turned up a few times. This chain links TRBV5-1 with TRBJ2-7; 8 bases align to TRBD1. Losses at the gene ends were 8 bases for V and 5 bases for J; bases not matched to a gene: 12. This CDR3 comprises 14 residues. Germline loops: CDR1 SGHRS, CDR2 YFSETQ. CDR3 in DNA: TGCGCCAGTAACCCGGGACAGGCAGTCGACGAGCAGTACTTC. Translated: CASNPGQAVDEQYF.

This clonotype has only a few counts. V usage is TRBV7-9 and J usage is TRBJ2-7, with TRBD1 matching over 9 bases. CDR1 is SEHNR, CDR2 FQNEAQ, per germline (reference sequence). The CDR3 length is 14 residues. CDR3 in DNA: TGTGCTATAAACAGGGGGCTGGCTGTTGACGAGCAGTACTTC. Translating it yields CAINRGLAVDEQYF.

Details on this clonotype: The junction departs from the called germline gene at one end, perhaps through a read error. The chain carries TRBV20-1 and TRBJ2-1; D may correspond to TRBD1 or TRBD2 (5 bases each). The germline gives CDR1 DFQATT, CDR2 SNEGSKA (reference sequence). The CDR3 contains 13 residues. The CDR3 loop is CSARLARGGAQVF. CDR3 DNA: TGCAGTGCAAGGCTAGCAAGGGGTGGTGCGCAGGTCTTC.

The table lists this clonotype with a few counts. The V gene is TRBV29-1, the J gene TRBJ1-1; D unresolved. V was pared by 4 bases and J by 0 bases, with 15 bases between. Germline CDR1 is SQVTM and CDR2 is ANQGSEA. The CDR3 is made up of 15 amino acids. Here the CDR3 reads CSVVIRMAMNTEAFF. The CDR3 nucleotides read TGCAGCGTTGTAATAAGGATGGCCATGAACACTGAAGCTTTCTTT.

The table lists this clonotype with a few counts. V gene TRBV6-5 combines with J gene TRBJ2-1; D perhaps matches TRBD1 (7 bases). From germline, CDR1 is MNHEY and CDR2 SVGAGI. V lost 2 bases to trimming and J lost 6 bases, with 14 bases between them. The CDR3 length is 15 residues. Here the CDR3 DNA reads TGTGCCAGCAGTTACGTCTTGCAGGGGGGCAATGAGCAGTTCTTC. This translates into CASSYVLQGGNEQFF.

The V gene is TRBV12-3 or TRBV12-4, the J gene TRBJ2-7, with D uncertain. The length of the CDR3 is 14 residues. V was cut by 7 bases and J by 1 base, with 14 bases left in between. CDR3: CASTRMSASYEQYF. The CDR3 coding sequence is TGTGCCAGCACCCGAATGTCGGCATCCTACGAGCAGTACTTC.

The chain joins TRBV20-1 to TRBJ1-3; no firm D call. Germline V gene sequence: CDR1 DFQATT, CDR2 SNEGSKA (reference sequence). The V end lost 3 bases, the J end lost 4 bases, and 4 bases lay between the germline ends. The CDR3 has 11 amino acids. CDR3 sequence reads: CSASRGNTIYF. CDR3 nucleotides: TGCAGTGCTAGTAGAGGAAACACCATATATTTT.

This clonotype showed up just a few times. The genes are TRBV12-3 or TRBV12-4 and TRBJ2-1; D remains unclear. The length of the CDR3 is 11 residues. Deletions cut 6 bases from V and 9 bases from J, with 9 bases between. CDR3 residues: CASSPRSEQFF. In DNA, the CDR3 is TGTGCCAGCAGCCCCCGGAGTGAGCAGTTCTTC.

This clonotype was picked up a small number of times. The V and J genes are TRBV11-2 and TRBJ2-1; perhaps TRBD2 as D (6 bases). Trimming took off 5 bases at V and 1 base at J, with 21 bases between the two ends. Germline V gene data show CDR1 as SGHAT and CDR2 as FQNNGV. This CDR3 contains 18 residues. The CDR3 sequence is CASSPPPGASGSYNEQFF. CDR3 bases: TGTGCCAGCAGCCCACCCCCGGGTGCGAGCGGGTCCTACAATGAGCAGTTCTTC.

The J gene is TRBJ2-7, the V gene TRBV27; D may match TRBD1 or TRBD2 (6 bases each). The CDR3 runs to 13 residues. Per germline, CDR1 MNHEY and CDR2 SMNVEV (reference sequence). V was pared by 8 bases and J by 2 bases, with 13 bases between. The chain's CDR3 is CASGPGAPYEQYF. The CDR3, as DNA: TGTGCCAGCGGCCCGGGGGCCCCCTACGAGCAGTACTTC.

The chain links TRBV19 to TRBJ2-2; 10 bases are shared with TRBD2. V lost 7 bases and J lost 6; bases outside the gene matches: 5. Germline lookup yields CDR1 LNHDA and CDR2 SQIVND (reference sequence). This CDR3 is 14 amino acids long. The CDR3 DNA follows: TGTGCCAGTAACCAGCGGGAGGGGGCCGGGGAGCTGTTTTTT. It is translated as CASNQREGAGELFF.

There are a few counts of this clonotype. The chain recombines TRBV7-2 with TRBJ2-1; D is possibly TRBD1 or TRBD2 (5 bases each). Trimming pared 8 bases from V and 2 bases from J, leaving 16 bases between. The CDR3 has 15 amino acids. The germline gives CDR1 SGHTA, CDR2 FQGNSA. CDR3 residues: CASDLAGTAYNEQFF. DNA for the CDR3: TGTGCCAGCGACTTGGCCGGGACGGCCTACAATGAGCAGTTCTTC.

J is TRBJ2-7 and V is TRBV23-1, with 8 bases fitting TRBD1. TRBV23-1 is recorded as an ORF, its role being uncertain. With 4 bases clipped from V and 4 bases from J, the junction kept 9 bases outside the gene matches. This CDR3 contains 15 residues. The CDR3 loop reads CASSPSTGVEYEQYF. The CDR3, as DNA: TGCGCCAGCAGTCCATCGACAGGGGTCGAATACGAGCAGTACTTC.

V is TRBV19 and J is TRBJ1-1; no reliable D call. Trimming removed 5 bases from V and 3 bases from J, with 7 bases in between. The CDR3 length is 12 residues. Germline-derived CDR1 and CDR2 are LNHDA and SQIVND (reference sequence). Here the CDR3 DNA reads TGTGCCAGTAGTGGGAGTTACACTGAAGCTTTCTTT. Translation: CASSGSYTEAFF.

The J gene is TRBJ2-1, the V gene TRBV20-1; D may be TRBD1 (6 bases). The CDR3 extends over 14 amino acids. The germline gives CDR1 DFQATT, CDR2 SNEGSKA (reference sequence). Trimming shortened V by 2 bases and J by 4 bases, and 12 bases separated the two germline ends. The CDR3 coding sequence is TGCAGTGCTAGACCGGGGACAAATTACAATGAGCAGTTCTTC. It translates to CSARPGTNYNEQFF.

Comment on this clonotype: A much more abundant neighbour one base away suggests this may be a read error. CDR3 amino acids: CASSNQGAQGYTF. As DNA, the CDR3 is TGTGCCAGCAGTAACCAGGGGGCGCAAGGCTACACCTTC. The chain couples TRBV25-1 to TRBJ1-2; 8 positions match TRBD1. The CDR3 has 13 residues. The V and J ends lost 5 bases and 8 bases, in that order; junction bases with no gene match: 7. The germline V gene has CDR1 MGHDK and CDR2 SYGVNS.

Remarks on this clonotype: An end of the junction does not agree with germline; a read error may underlie this. The chain's CDR3 is CASSRGTGLTNEQFF. CDR3 bases: TGCGCCAGCAGCCGGGGAACGGGACTCACCAATGAGCAGTTCTTC. The rearrangement links TRBV7-2 to TRBJ2-1; D might be TRBD2 (6 bases). The V gene's germline CDR1 is SGHTA and CDR2 FQGNSA. The length of the CDR3 is 15 residues.

This clonotype has a handful of counts. The V and J genes are TRBV4-2 and TRBJ2-7; 7 bases align to TRBD1. V shed 4 bases and J 2 bases; nucleotides not matched to a gene: 8. This CDR3 region has 15 residues. CDR1 is LGHNA, CDR2 YNFKEQ, per germline. CDR3 sequence reads: CASSPGTADPYEQYF. CDR3 DNA: TGTGCCAGCAGCCCTGGGACAGCAGATCCCTACGAGCAGTACTTC.

This sequence joins TRBV5-6 and TRBJ2-5, with D tentatively TRBD1 (5 bases). CDR3 length: 15 residues. The ends were cut back, 0 bases at V and 1 base at J, with 10 bases in the middle. Germline values: CDR1 SGHDT, CDR2 YYEEEE. The DNA of the CDR3 is TGTGCCAGCAGCTTGGTGTACAGGAGCCAAGAGACCCAGTACTTC. Its protein product is CASSLVYRSQETQYF.

This clonotype was counted a few times. The chain recombines TRBV5-1 with TRBJ2-7; the D is unclear. Trimming removed 5 bases from V and 3 bases from J, with 18 bases in between. Germline lookup yields CDR1 SGHRS and CDR2 YFSETQ. The CDR3 totals 15 residues. CDR3 bases: TGCGCCAGCAGGTTAGCATGGGAAGGTGGCTACGAGCAGTACTTC. It yields the protein CASRLAWEGGYEQYF.

The chain couples TRBV30 to TRBJ2-3, with D perhaps TRBD2 (5 bases). Trimming stripped 3 bases from V and 6 bases from J, with 10 bases between. This CDR3 contains 12 residues. CDR1 and CDR2 (germline): GTSNPN, SVGIG (reference sequence). CDR3 nucleotide sequence: TGTGCCTGGAGGATGGACTCGGATACGCAGTATTTT. Encoded protein: CAWRMDSDTQYF.

This clonotype showed up many times. The chain links TRBV7-9 to TRBJ2-1, with a possible D match to TRBD2 (5 bases). Trimming took off 5 bases at V and 0 bases at J, with 14 bases between the two ends. Germline lookup yields CDR1 SEHNR and CDR2 FQNEAQ (reference sequence). CDR3 size: 16 residues. The CDR3 DNA reads TGTGCCAGCAGCGCCCGCTGGGAGAGCTCCTACAATGAGCAGTTCTTC. This gives the protein CASSARWESSYNEQFF.

The V call is TRBV9, the J call TRBJ2-2, with D perhaps matching TRBD2 (6 bases). Germline V gene sequence: CDR1 SGDLS, CDR2 YYNGEE. V was cut by 4 bases and J by 8 bases, with 18 bases left in between. The CDR3 covers 15 residues. CDR3 loop: CASSLSTGRGGELFF. CDR3 bases: TGTGCCAGCAGCCTAAGCACCGGGCGGGGAGGGGAGCTGTTTTTT.

V is TRBV5-1 and J is TRBJ2-1; 7 nucleotides align to TRBD2. J was trimmed by 5 bases and V by 7 bases; bases with no gene match: 12. This CDR3 has 15 amino acids. Germline CDR1 is SGHRS and CDR2 is YFSETQ. The chain's CDR3 is CASAPPLAEHNEQFF. In DNA, the CDR3 is TGCGCCAGCGCACCCCCCCTAGCGGAGCACAATGAGCAGTTCTTC.

This clonotype was detected a few times. This chain links TRBV10-3 with TRBJ1-5; TRBD1 matches at 7 bases. CDR1 ENHRY and CDR2 SYGVKD come from the germline V gene. The trim removed 6 bases at V and 6 bases at J, leaving 8 bases unmatched. This CDR3 has 14 residues. CDR3 region: CAISPGGGGQPQHF. In DNA, the CDR3 is TGTGCCATCAGCCCGGGAGGGGGCGGTCAGCCCCAGCATTTT.

J is TRBJ2-7 and V is TRBV12-3 or TRBV12-4; weak D call: TRBD1 (7 bases). The CDR3 sequence is 15 residues long. Trimming pared 7 bases from V and 3 bases from J, leaving 19 bases between. The CDR3 loop reads CASKLGDREDYEQYF. CDR3 nucleotide sequence: TGTGCCAGCAAGCTCGGAGACAGGGAGGACTACGAGCAGTACTTC.